Below are 29 T cell receptor beta chains sequenced from a single sample in a study of blood T cell repertoires in COVID-19. Data came from immunoSEQ multiplex PCR; TCRdb stores just in-frame clones and leaves some out. Counted here are under 450,000 clones, about 87% occurring once; the ten biggest clones make up roughly 13%. The sequenced sample consisted of peripheral blood. These receptors originate from a woman aged 50 to 60 with COVID-19, enrolled during active disease.

The chain joins TRBV6-5 to TRBJ1-5, with D unclear. This CDR3 is built from 13 residues. Germline lookup yields CDR1 MNHEY and CDR2 SVGAGI. The V end was cut by 5 bases, the J end by 5 bases, with 10 bases between. The CDR3 region is CASSRREDQPQHF. The CDR3 DNA sequence: TGTGCCAGCAGTAGGAGGGAAGATCAGCCCCAGCATTTT.

The rearrangement links TRBV2 to TRBJ1-5; a possible D gene is TRBD1 (6 bases). The V and J ends lost 5 bases and 7 bases respectively, with 15 bases between them. The CDR3 runs 14 residues. CDR1 is SNHLY and CDR2 is FYNNEI in the germline V gene. The CDR3 DNA is TGTGCCAGCAGTTTTATGCAGGGGAACCAGCCCCAGCATTTT. Encoded protein: CASSFMQGNQPQHF.

Only one count was recorded for this clone. The genes are TRBV10-3 and TRBJ2-7; possibly TRBD1 for D (6 bases). The CDR3 is 12 residues long. V dropped 10 bases and J dropped 3 bases, with 13 bases sitting between them. Germline lookup yields CDR1 ENHRY and CDR2 SYGVKD. The CDR3, as DNA: TGTGCCACCAGGGACACCTTCTACGAGCAGTACTTC. Translating it yields CATRDTFYEQYF.

This chain links TRBV27 with TRBJ1-1; D unresolved. Looked up from germline, CDR1 is MNHEY and CDR2 is SMNVEV (reference sequence). This CDR3 is built from 13 residues. The V end was cut by 2 bases, the J end by 1 base, with 5 bases between. This chain's CDR3 is CASSLIGNTEAFF. For the CDR3, the DNA is TGTGCCAGCAGTTTAATCGGGAACACTGAAGCTTTCTTT.

The chain combines TRBV7-7 with TRBJ2-2; possible D gene TRBD1, 6 bases. The CDR3 length is 15 residues. Germline CDR1 SSHAT, CDR2 FNYEAQ (reference sequence). V was cut by 7 bases and J by 1 base, with 13 bases left in between. The chain's CDR3 is CASIAGTLNTGELFF. CDR3 bases: TGTGCCAGCATCGCCGGGACACTGAACACCGGGGAGCTGTTTTTT.

This chain uses TRBV6-5 with TRBJ1-2, with 8 bases that match TRBD1. This CDR3 region has 16 residues. Per germline, CDR1 MNHEY and CDR2 SVGAGI. With V trimmed by 0 bases and J by 6 bases, 9 bases remained unmatched. The CDR3 DNA is TGTGCCAGCAGTTACTCTGGGGGCAGGGGGCAGGATGGCTACACCTTC. This codes for CASSYSGGRGQDGYTF.

V gene TRBV25-1 combines with J gene TRBJ2-2, with D hard to call. Trimming removed 3 bases at V and 7 bases at J, with 12 bases between. Per the germline V gene, CDR1 is MGHDK and CDR2 is SYGVNS. The CDR3 covers 14 residues. CDR3 sequence: CASSDLRSVGELFF. For the CDR3, the DNA is TGTGCCAGCAGTGACCTCCGGAGCGTCGGGGAGCTGTTTTTT.

V usage is TRBV4-1 and J usage is TRBJ1-2; D gene ambiguous. The CDR3 is made up of 11 amino acids. Germline-derived CDR1 and CDR2 are MGHRA and YSYEKL. Trimming removed 3 bases at V and 4 bases at J, with 3 bases between. CDR3 DNA: TGCGCCAGCAGCCACGTCTATGGCTACACCTTC. Its protein is CASSHVYGYTF.

The sample holds one count of this clone. This chain links TRBV19 with TRBJ1-2; D is perhaps TRBD1 (6 bases). The germline V gene encodes CDR1 LNHDA and CDR2 SQIVND (reference sequence). V dropped 4 bases and J dropped 3 bases, with 15 bases sitting between them. There are 15 residues in the CDR3. The CDR3 sequence is CASSKTQGIHYGYTF. CDR3 nucleotides: TGTGCCAGTAGTAAAACACAGGGAATTCACTATGGCTACACCTTC.

Here the CDR3 reads CAREGVSLPEAFF. CDR3 coding DNA: TGTGCCAGAGAGGGGGTTAGCCTCCCCGAAGCTTTCTTT. V and J are TRBV2 and TRBJ1-1; perhaps TRBD1 as D (6 bases). Germline V gives CDR1 SNHLY, CDR2 FYNNEI. The length of the CDR3 is 13 residues. V lost 9 bases, J lost 8 bases, and 19 bases lay in between.

This chain connects TRBV6-4 to TRBJ2-3; a weak D match, TRBD2 (6 bases). V lost 6 bases to trimming and J lost 0 bases, with 10 bases between them. Germline assignment: CDR1 MRHNA and CDR2 SNTAGT. The CDR3 totals 14 residues. The CDR3 region is CASSYTSSTDTQYF. Here the CDR3 DNA reads TGTGCCAGCAGCTATACTAGCAGCACAGATACGCAGTATTTT.

A few counts support this clone. The V call is TRBV4-2, the J call TRBJ1-1; maybe TRBD1 (5 bases). V lost 0 bases and J 7 bases, leaving 15 bases between the germline ends. The CDR3 has 15 residues. The germline CDR1 and CDR2 sequences are LGHNA and YNFKEQ. This CDR3 is CASSQEGRVIDEAFF. The DNA of the CDR3 is TGTGCCAGCAGCCAAGAAGGCAGGGTGATTGATGAAGCTTTCTTT.

The rearrangement uses TRBV4-2 and TRBJ1-2, with 7 bases aligning to TRBD1. The CDR3 contains 17 residues. Germline V CDR1 and CDR2: LGHNA, YNFKEQ. The trim removed 1 base at V and 6 bases at J, leaving 14 bases unmatched. CDR3 nucleotide sequence: TGTGCCAGCAGCCAAGCGGGACAGTCCCCTCCGGCGAATGGCTACACCTTC. It specifies CASSQAGQSPPANGYTF.

The chain has TRBV28 and TRBJ1-4; tentative D call: TRBD1 (6 bases). The CDR3 consists of 16 residues. The germline V gene has CDR1 MDHEN and CDR2 SYDVKM. V lost 7 bases and J 3 bases, leaving 18 bases between the germline ends. In DNA, the CDR3 is TGTGCCAGCACGCCTGGGGGCAGGGGTGCTAATGAAAAACTGTTTTTT. The encoded protein is CASTPGGRGANEKLFF.

This chain connects TRBV5-1 to TRBJ1-6, with 10 bases identical to TRBD1. The CDR3 extends over 16 amino acids. The J segment lost 7 bases and the V segment lost 4 bases, leaving 8 bases of the junction unmatched. Germline V gene sequence: CDR1 SGHRS, CDR2 YFSETQ. CDR3 in amino acids: CASSPSGQGQNSPLHF. The DNA of the CDR3 is TGCGCCAGCAGCCCCTCGGGACAGGGGCAAAATTCACCCCTCCACTTT.

Here the CDR3 reads CASRLISRYEQYF. The CDR3 nucleotides read TGTGCCAGCAGACTAATTTCGCGCTACGAGCAGTACTTC. V is TRBV5-6 and J is TRBJ2-7; D gene unclear. Germline lookup yields CDR1 SGHDT and CDR2 YYEEEE. This CDR3 is 13 amino acids long. V lost 5 bases, J lost 3 bases, and 12 bases lay in between. The variable domain in full, with the rest retrieved from reference TRBV5-6 and TRBJ2-7, is DAGVTQSPTHLIKTRGQQVTLRCSPKSGHDTVSWYQQALGQGPQFIFQYYEEEERQRGNFPDRFSGHQFPNYSSELNVNALLLGDSALYLCASRLISRYEQYFGPGTRLTVT.

This chain links TRBV3-1 (or the pseudogene TRBV3-2) with TRBJ1-1; no definite D call. This CDR3 spans 18 amino acids. From germline, CDR1 is LGHDT and CDR2 YNNKEL (reference sequence). Trimming cost V 0 bases and J 1 base, with 18 bases left between them. CDR3 region: CASSQDVRSEHPNTEAFF. The CDR3 DNA is TGTGCCAGCAGCCAAGATGTGCGGTCGGAACACCCGAACACTGAAGCTTTCTTT.

The genes are TRBV7-2 and TRBJ1-1, with 8 bases that match TRBD1. V lost 8 bases to trimming and J lost 1 base; unmatched junction nucleotides: 6. CDR3 length: 14 residues. CDR1 is SGHTA and CDR2 is FQGNSA in the germline V gene. CDR3 DNA sequence: TGTGCCAGCGGTTCAGGGGGCTGGAACACTGAAGCTTTCTTT. Translating it yields CASGSGGWNTEAFF.

This clone was seen a single time. The chain uses TRBV3-1 (or the pseudogene TRBV3-2) and TRBJ2-3; tentative D call: TRBD1 (6 bases). Trimming shortened V by 2 bases and J by 4 bases, and 10 bases separated the two germline ends. CDR1 LGHDT and CDR2 YNNKEL come from the germline V gene (reference sequence). The CDR3 runs 14 residues. CDR3 DNA: TGTGCCAGCAGCCAACAGGGGCGGCCAGATACGCAGTATTTT. It translates to CASSQQGRPDTQYF.

The chain links TRBV2 to TRBJ1-1; possible D gene TRBD1, 6 bases. The germline CDR1 and CDR2 sequences are SNHLY and FYNNEI. Between the trimmed V and J ends, which lost 3 bases and 10 bases, there was a span of 12 bases. CDR3 length: 12 amino acids. CDR3 sequence (DNA): TGTGCCAGCAGTGAGGGACAACCGGGAGCTTTCTTT. Amino acids: CASSEGQPGAFF.

There are a few counts of this clone. This chain uses TRBV5-4 with TRBJ1-2, with D maybe TRBD1 (5 bases). This CDR3 is built from 14 residues. The V gene's germline CDR1 is SGHNT and CDR2 YYREEE (reference sequence). Trimming left V 2 bases short and J 1 base short, with 9 bases between. CDR3 amino acids: CASSLRQGNYGYTF. CDR3 coding DNA: TGTGCCAGCAGCTTAAGGCAGGGTAACTATGGCTACACCTTC.

The rearrangement joins TRBV6-6 to TRBJ1-3, with unresolved D. Trimming removed 6 bases at V and 8 bases at J, with 8 bases between. In germline, CDR1 is MNHNY, CDR2 SVGAGI (reference sequence). The CDR3 spans 11 residues. CDR3 coding DNA: TGTGCCAGCAGCAAAACGGACACCATATATTTT. Its protein product is CASSKTDTIYF.

The chain employs TRBV5-1 and TRBJ1-4; 11 bases map to TRBD1. Trimming removed 1 base from V and 1 base from J; junction bases left unmatched: 6. The germline gives CDR1 SGHRS, CDR2 YFSETQ. This CDR3 is 18 amino acids long. The CDR3 nucleotides are TGCGCCAGCAGCTTGCTGGGACAGGGGGTTGGAACTAATGAAAAACTGTTTTTT. As protein: CASSLLGQGVGTNEKLFF.

The genes are TRBV7-9 and TRBJ2-7; 8 bases align to TRBD1. V shed 5 bases, J shed 3 bases, and the junction held 12 bases outside the gene matches. Germline CDR1 and CDR2: SEHNR and FQNEAQ (reference sequence). CDR3 length: 16 amino acids. CDR3 DNA: TGTGCCAGCAGCCCTGCCCCGGGACAGGAGAACTACGAGCAGTACTTC. Its protein is CASSPAPGQENYEQYF.

This chain links TRBV2 with TRBJ2-3, with TRBD2 identical over 9 bases. V trimming: 3 bases; J trimming: 6 bases; junction bases outside the gene matches: 4. From germline, CDR1 is SNHLY and CDR2 FYNNEI. The CDR3 sequence is 14 residues long. CDR3 amino acids: CASSDLGTSDTQYF. CDR3 sequence (DNA): TGTGCCAGCAGTGACCTGGGGACTAGCGATACGCAGTATTTT.

The chain couples TRBV3-1 (or the pseudogene TRBV3-2) to TRBJ1-1, with TRBD1 as a possible D gene (6 bases). Trimming removed 7 bases from V and 5 bases from J, with 14 bases in between. The germline V gene encodes CDR1 LGHDT and CDR2 YNNKEL (reference sequence). The CDR3 has 13 residues. The CDR3: CASTERGGTEAFF. For the CDR3, the DNA is TGTGCCAGCACCGAGAGGGGGGGGACTGAAGCTTTCTTT.

The chain couples TRBV3-1 (or the pseudogene TRBV3-2) to TRBJ2-7; D perhaps matches TRBD2 (6 bases). The V and J ends lost 8 bases and 5 bases respectively, with 16 bases between them. CDR1 is LGHDT and CDR2 is YNNKEL in the germline V gene (reference sequence). This CDR3 is built from 13 residues. CDR3 nucleotide sequence: TGTGCCAGCGGGAGGCAGGGAAGGGACGAGCAGTACTTC. Residues: CASGRQGRDEQYF.

As concerns this clone: At the DNA level, this CDR3 is encoded by other sequences in the same sample as well. V and J are TRBV7-9 and TRBJ1-5; D is uncertain. The CDR3 totals 13 residues. Germline values: CDR1 SEHNR, CDR2 FQNEAQ (reference sequence). V was trimmed by 3 bases and J by 6 bases, leaving 9 bases between them. CDR3 DNA sequence: TGTGCCAGCAGCTTCGGCCAGGCTCAGCCCCAGCATTTT. Protein sequence: CASSFGQAQPQHF.

The rearrangement uses TRBV30 and TRBJ2-1; 10 nucleotides align to TRBD2. CDR1 GTSNPN and CDR2 SVGIG come from the germline V gene (reference sequence). This CDR3 region has 16 residues. With V trimmed by 4 bases and J by 4 bases, 10 bases remained unmatched. The CDR3 nucleotides read TGTGCCTGGAATCCATGGACTAGCGGTAGATACAATGAGCAGTTCTTC. Translating gives CAWNPWTSGRYNEQFF.